One sample yielded the 10 T cell receptor beta chains listed below, sequenced in a study of shared clonotypes between healthy human individuals. Some clones are missing from TCRdb's copy, which holds only in-frame ones; the method was immunoSEQ multiplex PCR. The top ten hold roughly 0.39% of the sample, which has 2 million to 2.5 million clones, roughly 93% seen once. The specimen sequenced was naive CD4+ T cells from PBMCs. Indicated subset: CD45RA+ positively selected. The receptors here all came from a man aged 18 to 35 in good health. Some clones in this sample may be carry-over from other donors' samples.

The rearrangement uses TRBV7-6 and TRBJ2-5, with no clear D. Germline V gene data show CDR1 as SGHVS and CDR2 as FNYEAQ. The CDR3 is 15 amino acids. V lost 2 bases, J lost 4 bases, and 14 bases lay in between. The CDR3 DNA is TGTGCCAGCAGCTTATTACCTAGGCTGGGAGAGACCCAGTACTTC. Amino acid sequence: CASSLLPRLGETQYF.

Comment on this clone: Other DNA sequences of this sample code for an identical CDR3. This sequence joins TRBV5-1 and TRBJ2-5; 8 positions agree with TRBD2. The CDR3 is 13 residues long. The germline gives CDR1 SGHRS, CDR2 YFSETQ. V was clipped by 4 bases and J by 5 bases; unmatched bases: 4. The CDR3 sequence: CASSLSGSETQYF. The DNA of the CDR3 is TGCGCCAGCAGCCTAAGCGGGAGTGAGACCCAGTACTTC.

CDR3 coding DNA: TGTGCCAGCAGTTTGGGTTTGGAGAGGCGGAACACTGAAGCTTTCTTT. Protein: CASSLGLERRNTEAFF. The V gene is TRBV28, the J gene TRBJ1-1; D unresolved. The germline gives CDR1 MDHEN, CDR2 SYDVKM. Trimming took off 3 bases at V and 1 base at J, with 15 bases between the two ends. The CDR3 length is 16 residues.

CDR3 sequence reads: CASSLSSFDRMNTEAFF. CDR3 bases: TGTGCCAGCAGTTTATCTTCCTTCGACCGGATGAACACTGAAGCTTTCTTT. The chain links TRBV27 to TRBJ1-1; D uncertain. V was shortened by 0 bases and J by 0 bases, with 14 bases between the two germline ends. Per the germline V gene, CDR1 is MNHEY and CDR2 is SMNVEV (reference sequence). This CDR3 region has 17 residues.

This clone has only one observation. This chain connects TRBV6-6 to TRBJ1-1, with D perhaps TRBD1 (5 bases). Germline-derived CDR1 and CDR2 are MNHNY and SVGAGI (reference sequence). The V end lost 7 bases, the J end lost 6 bases, and 12 bases lay between the germline ends. This CDR3 region has 12 residues. CDR3 nucleotide sequence: TGTGCCAGCACCCAATGGGGGGCTGAAGCTTTCTTT. This encodes CASTQWGAEAFF.

V usage is TRBV5-1 and J usage is TRBJ2-7, with D tentatively TRBD1 (6 bases). V gave up 1 base and J gave up 1 base, with 15 bases separating them. The V gene's germline CDR1 is SGHRS and CDR2 YFSETQ. This CDR3 has 16 amino acids. CDR3 bases: TGCGCCAGCAGCTTGAACCTACAGGGATCGTCCTACGAGCAGTACTTC. This sequence encodes CASSLNLQGSSYEQYF.

The genes are TRBV28 and TRBJ1-1; D might be TRBD1 (6 bases). The CDR3 covers 17 residues. Per germline, CDR1 MDHEN and CDR2 SYDVKM. Between the trimmed V and J ends, which lost 4 bases and 5 bases, there was a span of 23 bases. CDR3 region: CASSSPRAGAPGTEAFF. The DNA for the CDR3 is TGTGCCAGCAGTTCCCCCCGGGCGGGGGCCCCGGGGACTGAAGCTTTCTTT.

Comment on this clone: Other DNA sequences in this specimen translate into the identical CDR3. The rearrangement joins TRBV18 to TRBJ2-7, with D perhaps matching TRBD2 (5 bases). CDR1 and CDR2 (germline): KGHSH, LQKENI. V was trimmed by 2 bases and J by 0 bases, leaving 11 bases between them. The length of the CDR3 is 15 residues. CDR3 sequence (DNA): TGTGCCAGCTCACCAACGAGGACTTACTCCTACGAGCAGTACTTC. This codes for CASSPTRTYSYEQYF.

The chain recombines TRBV27 with TRBJ2-6; unclear D gene. CDR3 length: 13 amino acids. Germline V gives CDR1 MNHEY, CDR2 SMNVEV (reference sequence). V lost 4 bases, J lost 4 bases, and 5 bases lay in between. CDR3: CASSWAGANVLTF. The CDR3 nucleotides read TGTGCCAGCAGTTGGGCCGGGGCCAACGTCCTGACTTTC. Supplemented by reference TRBV27 and TRBJ2-6, the full variable domain reads EAQVTQNPRYLITVTGKKLTVTCSQNMNHEYMSWYRQDPGLGLRQIYYSMNVEVTDKGDVPEGYKVSRKEKRNFPLILESPSPNQTSLYFCASSWAGANVLTFGAGSRLTVL.

The chain employs TRBV7-2 and TRBJ2-3; no clear D gene. This CDR3 has 16 amino acids. Germline lookup yields CDR1 SGHTA and CDR2 FQGNSA. Trimming cost V 2 bases and J 1 base, with 13 bases left between them. As DNA, the CDR3 is TGTGCCAGCAGCTTACTGGTGACTGGTGGCACAGATACGCAGTATTTT. Encoded protein: CASSLLVTGGTDTQYF.